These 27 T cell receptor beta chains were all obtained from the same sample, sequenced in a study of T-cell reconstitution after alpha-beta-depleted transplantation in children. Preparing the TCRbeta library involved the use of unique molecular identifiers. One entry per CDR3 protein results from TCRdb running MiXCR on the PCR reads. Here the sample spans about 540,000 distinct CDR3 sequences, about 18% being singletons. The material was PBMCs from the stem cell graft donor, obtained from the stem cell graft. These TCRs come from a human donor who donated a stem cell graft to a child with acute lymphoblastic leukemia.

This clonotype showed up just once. This chain's CDR3 is CASTPVGVNGELFF. The CDR3 bases are TGTGCCAGCACTCCGGTGGGGGTAAACGGGGAGCTGTTTTTT. The gene calls are TRBV2 and TRBJ2-2; possibly TRBD1 or TRBD2 for D (5 bases each). This CDR3 region has 14 residues. Trimming took 7 bases from V and 7 from J, leaving 16 bases between them. The germline V gene encodes CDR1 SNHLY and CDR2 FYNNEI.

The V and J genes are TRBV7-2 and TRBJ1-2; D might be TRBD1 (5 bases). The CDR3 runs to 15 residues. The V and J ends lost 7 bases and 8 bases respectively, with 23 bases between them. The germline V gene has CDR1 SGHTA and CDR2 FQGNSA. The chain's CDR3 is CASTQAYSLRDGYTF. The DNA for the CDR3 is TGTGCCAGCACTCAAGCTTACTCTCTCAGGGACGGCTACACCTTC.

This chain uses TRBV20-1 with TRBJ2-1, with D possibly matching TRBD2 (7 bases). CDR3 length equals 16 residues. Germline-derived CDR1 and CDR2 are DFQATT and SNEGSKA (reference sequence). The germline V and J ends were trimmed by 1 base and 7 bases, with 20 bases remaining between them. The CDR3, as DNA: TGCAGTGCTAGAGGGGGGTATGGGCGGGGGCTGAATGAGCAGTTCTTC. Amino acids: CSARGGYGRGLNEQFF.

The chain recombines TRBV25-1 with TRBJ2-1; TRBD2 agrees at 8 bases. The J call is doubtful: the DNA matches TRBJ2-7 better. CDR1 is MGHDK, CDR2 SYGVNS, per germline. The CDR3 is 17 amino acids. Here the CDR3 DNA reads TGTGCCAGCAGTGAATGGCTAGCGGGCTCCCTTTACAATGAGCAGTACTTC. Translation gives CASSEWLAGSLYNEQYF.

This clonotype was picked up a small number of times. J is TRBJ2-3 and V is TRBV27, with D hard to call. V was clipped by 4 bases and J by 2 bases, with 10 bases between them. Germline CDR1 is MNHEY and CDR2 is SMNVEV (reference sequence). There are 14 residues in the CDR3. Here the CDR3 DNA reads TGTGCCAGCAGTTCCGCGGCGGCCACAGATACGCAGTATTTT. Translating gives CASSSAAATDTQYF.

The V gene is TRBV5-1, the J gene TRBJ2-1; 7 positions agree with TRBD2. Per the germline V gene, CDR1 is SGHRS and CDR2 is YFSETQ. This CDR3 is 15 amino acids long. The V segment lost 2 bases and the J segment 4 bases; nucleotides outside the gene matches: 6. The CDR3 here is CASSFYPGGYNEQFF. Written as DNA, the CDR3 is TGCGCCAGCAGCTTTTACCCCGGGGGGTACAATGAGCAGTTCTTC.

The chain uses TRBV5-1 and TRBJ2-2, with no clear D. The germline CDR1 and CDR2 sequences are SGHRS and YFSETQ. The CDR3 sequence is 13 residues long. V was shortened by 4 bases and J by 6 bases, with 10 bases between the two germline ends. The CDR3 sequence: CASSAGVAGELFF. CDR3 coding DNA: TGCGCCAGCAGCGCCGGAGTCGCCGGGGAGCTGTTTTTT.

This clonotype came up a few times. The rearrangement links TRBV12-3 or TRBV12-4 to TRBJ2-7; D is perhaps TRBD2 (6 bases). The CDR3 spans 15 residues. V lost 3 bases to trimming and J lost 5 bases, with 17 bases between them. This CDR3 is CASSFEGTVSDEQYF. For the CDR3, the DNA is TGTGCCAGCAGTTTTGAGGGGACTGTCTCGGACGAGCAGTACTTC.

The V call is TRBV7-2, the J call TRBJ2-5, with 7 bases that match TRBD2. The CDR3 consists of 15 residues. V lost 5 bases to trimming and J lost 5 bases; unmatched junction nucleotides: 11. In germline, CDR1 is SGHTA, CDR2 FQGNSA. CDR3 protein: CASSEVGGKYETQYF. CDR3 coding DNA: TGTGCCAGCAGCGAGGTCGGGGGGAAGTACGAGACCCAGTACTTC.

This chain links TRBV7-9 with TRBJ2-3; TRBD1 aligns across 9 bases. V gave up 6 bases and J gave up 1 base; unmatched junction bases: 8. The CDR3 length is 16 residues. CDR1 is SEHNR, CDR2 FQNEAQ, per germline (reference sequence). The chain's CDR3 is CASSQQGARGTDTQYF. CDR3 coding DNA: TGTGCCAGCAGTCAACAGGGGGCGCGTGGCACAGATACGCAGTATTTT.

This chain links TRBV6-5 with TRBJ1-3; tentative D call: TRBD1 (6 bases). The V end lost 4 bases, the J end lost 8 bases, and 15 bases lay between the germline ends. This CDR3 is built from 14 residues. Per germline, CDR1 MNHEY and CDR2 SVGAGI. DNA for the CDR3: TGTGCCAGCAGTTCCCGTTGGGACACGGACACCATATATTTT. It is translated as CASSSRWDTDTIYF.

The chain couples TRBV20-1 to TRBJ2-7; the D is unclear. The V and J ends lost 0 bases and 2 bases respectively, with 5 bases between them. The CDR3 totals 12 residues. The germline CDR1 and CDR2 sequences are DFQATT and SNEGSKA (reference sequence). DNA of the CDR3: TGCAGTGCTAGAGATATAACCTACGAGCAGTACTTC. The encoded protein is CSARDITYEQYF.

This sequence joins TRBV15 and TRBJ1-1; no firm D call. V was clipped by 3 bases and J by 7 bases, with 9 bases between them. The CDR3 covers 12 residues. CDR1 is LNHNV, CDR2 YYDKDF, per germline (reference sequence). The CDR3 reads CATSSDGVEAFF. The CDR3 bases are TGTGCCACCAGCAGTGACGGGGTTGAAGCTTTCTTT.

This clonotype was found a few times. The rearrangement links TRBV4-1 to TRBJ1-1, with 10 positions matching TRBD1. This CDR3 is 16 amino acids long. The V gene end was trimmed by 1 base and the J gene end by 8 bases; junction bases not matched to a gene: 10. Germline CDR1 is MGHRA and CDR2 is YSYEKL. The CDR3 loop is CASSQGPGQGWSEAFF. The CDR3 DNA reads TGCGCCAGCAGCCAAGGCCCGGGACAGGGGTGGTCCGAAGCTTTCTTT.

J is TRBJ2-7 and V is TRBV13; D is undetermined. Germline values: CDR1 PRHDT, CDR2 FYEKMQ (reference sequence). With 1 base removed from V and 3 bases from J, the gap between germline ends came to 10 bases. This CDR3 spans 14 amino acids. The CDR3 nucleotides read TGTGCCAGCAGCTTAGATCAGAACCTCTACGAGCAGTACTTC. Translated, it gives CASSLDQNLYEQYF.

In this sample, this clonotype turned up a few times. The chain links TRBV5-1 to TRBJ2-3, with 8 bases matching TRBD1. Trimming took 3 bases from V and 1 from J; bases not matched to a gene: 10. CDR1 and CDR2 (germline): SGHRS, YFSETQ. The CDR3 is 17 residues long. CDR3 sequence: CASSWRTGGPGTDTQYF. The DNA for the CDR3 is TGCGCCAGCAGCTGGAGAACAGGGGGACCTGGCACAGATACGCAGTATTTT.

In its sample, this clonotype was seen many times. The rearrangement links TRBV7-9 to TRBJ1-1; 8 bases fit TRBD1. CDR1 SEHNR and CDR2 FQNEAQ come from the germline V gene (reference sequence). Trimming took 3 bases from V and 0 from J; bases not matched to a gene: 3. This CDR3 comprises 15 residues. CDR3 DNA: TGTGCCAGCAGCTTGGGGACAGGATTGAACACTGAAGCTTTCTTT. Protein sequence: CASSLGTGLNTEAFF.

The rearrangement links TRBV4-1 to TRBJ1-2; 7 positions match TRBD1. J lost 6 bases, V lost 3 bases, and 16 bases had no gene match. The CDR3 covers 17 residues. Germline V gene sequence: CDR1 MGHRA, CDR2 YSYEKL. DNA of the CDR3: TGCGCCAGCAGCCAGGTTGAGGGTCGGACAGGTGGGGATGGCTACACCTTC. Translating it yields CASSQVEGRTGGDGYTF.

The CDR3 sequence is CASSQDLRNYEQYF. DNA for the CDR3: TGTGCCAGCAGCCAAGATTTACGGAACTACGAGCAGTACTTC. The V and J genes are TRBV3-1 and TRBJ2-7; D ambiguous. The V and J ends lost 0 bases and 3 bases respectively, with 9 bases between them. Germline V gene lookup returns CDR1 LGHDT and CDR2 YNNKEL (reference sequence). The CDR3 covers 14 residues.

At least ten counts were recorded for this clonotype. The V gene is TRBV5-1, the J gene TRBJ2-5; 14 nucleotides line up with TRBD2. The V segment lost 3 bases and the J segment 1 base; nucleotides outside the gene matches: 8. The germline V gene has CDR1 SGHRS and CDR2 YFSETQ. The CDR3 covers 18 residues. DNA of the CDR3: TGCGCCAGCAGCTCAGGGACTAGCGGGAGCCTAGTCCAAGAGACCCAGTACTTC. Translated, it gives CASSSGTSGSLVQETQYF.

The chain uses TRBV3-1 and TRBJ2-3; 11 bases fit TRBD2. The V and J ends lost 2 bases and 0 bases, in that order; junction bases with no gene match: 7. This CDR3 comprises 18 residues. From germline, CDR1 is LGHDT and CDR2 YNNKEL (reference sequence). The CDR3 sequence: CASSQPPGLAASTDTQYF. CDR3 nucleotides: TGTGCCAGCAGCCAACCGCCGGGACTAGCGGCTAGCACAGATACGCAGTATTTT.

In DNA, the CDR3 is TGTGCCAGCTCAGATACAGGAGCCGAGAGCTCCTACGAGCAGTACTTC. Its translation: CASSDTGAESSYEQYF. The gene calls are TRBV18 and TRBJ2-7; tentatively, D is TRBD1 (5 bases). Germline V gene sequence: CDR1 KGHSH, CDR2 LQKENI. CDR3 length equals 16 residues. Trimming removed 5 bases from V and 0 bases from J, with 17 bases in between.

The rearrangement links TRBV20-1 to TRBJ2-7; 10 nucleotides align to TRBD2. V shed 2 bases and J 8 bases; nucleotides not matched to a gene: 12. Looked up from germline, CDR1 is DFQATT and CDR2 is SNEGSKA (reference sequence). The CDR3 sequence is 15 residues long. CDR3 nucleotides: TGCAGTGCTAGATTCCACCAGCGGGAGGGCCTTAAGCAGTACTTC. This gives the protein CSARFHQREGLKQYF.

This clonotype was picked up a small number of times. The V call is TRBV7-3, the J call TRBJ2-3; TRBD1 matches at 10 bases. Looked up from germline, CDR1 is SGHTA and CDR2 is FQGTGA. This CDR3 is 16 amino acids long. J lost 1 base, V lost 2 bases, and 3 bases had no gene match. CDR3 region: CASSLWGTGGTDTQYF. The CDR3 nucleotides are TGTGCCAGCAGCTTATGGGGGACAGGGGGCACAGATACGCAGTATTTT.

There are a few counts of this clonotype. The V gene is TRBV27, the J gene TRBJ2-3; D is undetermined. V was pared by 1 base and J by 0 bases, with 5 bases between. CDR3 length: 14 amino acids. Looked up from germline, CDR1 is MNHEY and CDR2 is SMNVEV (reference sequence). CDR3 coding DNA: TGTGCCAGCAGTTTATTTGTTAGCACAGATACGCAGTATTTT. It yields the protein CASSLFVSTDTQYF.

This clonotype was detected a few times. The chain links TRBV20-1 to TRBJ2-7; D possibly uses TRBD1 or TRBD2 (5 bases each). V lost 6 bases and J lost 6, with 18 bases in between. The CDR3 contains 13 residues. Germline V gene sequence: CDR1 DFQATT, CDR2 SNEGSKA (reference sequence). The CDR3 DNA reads TGCAGTGCCCCGGGACGGTCCCTCTCCGAGCAGTACTTC. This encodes CSAPGRSLSEQYF.

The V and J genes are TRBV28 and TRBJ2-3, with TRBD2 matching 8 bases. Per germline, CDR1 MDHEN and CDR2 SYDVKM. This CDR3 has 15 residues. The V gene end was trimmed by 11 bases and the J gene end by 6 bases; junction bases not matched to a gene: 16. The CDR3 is CAGRPEGRGADTQYF. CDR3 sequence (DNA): TGTGCCGGGCGCCCGGAGGGGCGGGGGGCGGATACGCAGTATTTT.